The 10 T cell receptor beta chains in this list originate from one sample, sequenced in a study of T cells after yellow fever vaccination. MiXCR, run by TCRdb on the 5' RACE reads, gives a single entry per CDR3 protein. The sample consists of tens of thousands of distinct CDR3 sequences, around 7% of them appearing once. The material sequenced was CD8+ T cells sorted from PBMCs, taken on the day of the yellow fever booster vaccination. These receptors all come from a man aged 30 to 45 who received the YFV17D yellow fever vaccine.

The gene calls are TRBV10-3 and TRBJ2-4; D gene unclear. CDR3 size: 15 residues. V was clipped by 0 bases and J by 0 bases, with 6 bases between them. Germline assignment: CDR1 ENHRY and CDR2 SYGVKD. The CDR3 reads CAISESRTAKNIQYF. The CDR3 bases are TGTGCCATCAGTGAGTCGAGAACAGCCAAAAACATTCAGTACTTC.

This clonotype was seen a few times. The CDR3 region has the DNA TGCAGTGCTAGCGAATCTACCCCATCGGATATTGAGACCCAGTACTTC. As protein: CSASESTPSDIETQYF. The chain combines TRBV20-1 with TRBJ2-5; D unclear. The V end was cut by 3 bases, the J end by 5 bases, with 22 bases between. The CDR3 loop spans 16 amino acids. The germline gives CDR1 DFQATT, CDR2 SNEGSKA (reference sequence).

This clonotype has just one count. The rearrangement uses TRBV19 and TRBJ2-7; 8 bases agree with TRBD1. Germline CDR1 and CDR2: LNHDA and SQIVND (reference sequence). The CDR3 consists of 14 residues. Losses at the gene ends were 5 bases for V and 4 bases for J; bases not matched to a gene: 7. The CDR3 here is CASSWGQDQYEQYF. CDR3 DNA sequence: TGTGCCAGTAGTTGGGGACAGGACCAATACGAGCAGTACTTC.

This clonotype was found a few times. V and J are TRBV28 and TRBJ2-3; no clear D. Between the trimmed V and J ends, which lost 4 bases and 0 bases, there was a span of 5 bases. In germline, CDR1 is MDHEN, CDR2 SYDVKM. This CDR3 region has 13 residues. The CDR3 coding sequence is TGTGCCAGCAGTTCATCTAGCACAGATACGCAGTATTTT. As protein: CASSSSSTDTQYF.

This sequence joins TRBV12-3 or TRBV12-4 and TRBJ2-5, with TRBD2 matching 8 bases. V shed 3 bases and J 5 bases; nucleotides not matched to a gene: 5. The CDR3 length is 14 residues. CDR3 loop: CASSLGGRFETQYF. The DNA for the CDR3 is TGTGCCAGCAGTTTGGGCGGGAGGTTTGAGACCCAGTACTTC.

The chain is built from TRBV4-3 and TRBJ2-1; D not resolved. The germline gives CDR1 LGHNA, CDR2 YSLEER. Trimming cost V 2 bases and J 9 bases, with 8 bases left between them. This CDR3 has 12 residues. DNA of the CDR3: TGCGCCAGCAGCCAAATCGGGCGTGAGCAGTTCTTC. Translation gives CASSQIGREQFF.

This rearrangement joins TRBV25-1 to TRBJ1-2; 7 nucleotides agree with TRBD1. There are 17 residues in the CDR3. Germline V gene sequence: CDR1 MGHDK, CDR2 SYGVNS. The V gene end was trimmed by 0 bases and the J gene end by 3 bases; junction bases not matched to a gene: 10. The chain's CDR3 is CASSEYGGIGQDYGYTF. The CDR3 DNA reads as TGTGCCAGCAGTGAATATGGGGGCATCGGACAGGACTATGGCTACACCTTC.

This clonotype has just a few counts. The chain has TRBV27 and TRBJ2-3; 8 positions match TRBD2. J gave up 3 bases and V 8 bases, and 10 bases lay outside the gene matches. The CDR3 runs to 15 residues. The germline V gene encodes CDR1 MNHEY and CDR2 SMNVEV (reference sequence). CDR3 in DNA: TGTGCCAGCCGGATCGGGGGGGGTGTGACAGATACGCAGTATTTT. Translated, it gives CASRIGGGVTDTQYF.

Here the CDR3 DNA reads TGTGCCAGCAGCCCCGAGCCAGATACGCAGTATTTT. Translation: CASSPEPDTQYF. J is TRBJ2-3 and V is TRBV7-9; D not certain. The CDR3 sequence is 12 residues long. Germline CDR1 and CDR2: SEHNR and FQNEAQ (reference sequence). The ends were cut back, 5 bases at V and 4 bases at J, with 7 bases in the middle.

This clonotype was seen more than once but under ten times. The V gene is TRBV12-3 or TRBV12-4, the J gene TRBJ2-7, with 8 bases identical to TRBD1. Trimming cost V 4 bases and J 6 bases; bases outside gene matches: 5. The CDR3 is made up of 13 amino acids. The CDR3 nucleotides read TGTGCCAGCAGTTCTGGACAGGGAAGCGAGCAGTACTTC. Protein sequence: CASSSGQGSEQYF.